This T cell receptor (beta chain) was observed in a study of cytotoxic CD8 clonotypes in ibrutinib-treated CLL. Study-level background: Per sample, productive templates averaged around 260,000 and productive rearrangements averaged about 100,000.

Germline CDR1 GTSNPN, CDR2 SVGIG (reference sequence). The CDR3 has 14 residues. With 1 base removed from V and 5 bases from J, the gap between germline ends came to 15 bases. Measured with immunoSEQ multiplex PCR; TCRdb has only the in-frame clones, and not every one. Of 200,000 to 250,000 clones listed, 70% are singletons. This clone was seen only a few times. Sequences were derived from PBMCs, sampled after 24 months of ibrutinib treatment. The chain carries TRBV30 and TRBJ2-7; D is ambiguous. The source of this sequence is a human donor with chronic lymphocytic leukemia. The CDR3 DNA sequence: TGTGCCTGGAGTGATGAAAGAGTGAACGACGAGCAGTACTTC. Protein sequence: CAWSDERVNDEQYF.